The 31 T cell receptor beta chains presented below share a single source sample, sequenced in a study of blood T cell repertoires in COVID-19. Libraries were prepared by immunoSEQ multiplex PCR; TCRdb keeps only in-frame clonotypes and omits some of them. The sample shows 400,000 to 500,000 clones, about nine tenths of them seen only once. The sample comprised peripheral blood. Every receptor here comes from a woman under 40 with active or convalescent COVID-19.

The chain combines TRBV29-1 with TRBJ1-1, with 8 bases fitting TRBD1. Per germline, CDR1 SQVTM and CDR2 ANQGSEA. The CDR3 is made up of 14 amino acids. The junction had 1 base not matched to a gene; V was cut back by 1 base and J by 0 bases. CDR3 DNA sequence: TGCAGCGTTGAAGGGGACAGGTTGAACACTGAAGCTTTCTTT. This codes for CSVEGDRLNTEAFF.

The chain carries TRBV19 and TRBJ2-7; 11 nucleotides agree with TRBD2. Germline CDR1 is LNHDA and CDR2 is SQIVND (reference sequence). The junction had 6 bases not matched to a gene; V was cut back by 7 bases and J by 7 bases. This CDR3 is built from 13 residues. As DNA, the CDR3 is TGTGCCAGTACGCTAGCGGGAGGTGGGGAGCAGTACTTC. Amino acids: CASTLAGGGEQYF. The whole variable domain, remainder taken from reference TRBV19 and TRBJ2-7, is DGGITQSPKYLFRKEGQNVTLSCEQNLNHDAMYWYRQDPGQGLRLIYYSQIVNDFQKGDIAEGYSVSREKKESFPLTVTSAQKNPTAFYLCASTLAGGGEQYFGPGTRLTVT.

This chain uses TRBV5-1 with TRBJ2-3, with 7 bases that match TRBD2. This CDR3 comprises 16 residues. The V gene's germline CDR1 is SGHRS and CDR2 YFSETQ. V gave up 7 bases and J gave up 1 base; unmatched junction bases: 12. CDR3 sequence reads: CASYTRVAGGTDTQYF. The CDR3 nucleotides read TGCGCCAGCTATACTCGCGTGGCGGGGGGCACAGATACGCAGTATTTT.

The chain combines TRBV10-3 with TRBJ2-1, with 9 positions matching TRBD2. Germline CDR1 ENHRY, CDR2 SYGVKD. There are 13 residues in the CDR3. J lost 10 bases, V lost 6 bases, and 7 bases had no gene match. This chain's CDR3 is CAIRASGAREQFF. In DNA, the CDR3 is TGTGCCATCAGGGCTAGCGGGGCAAGGGAGCAGTTCTTC.

Regarding this clone: This same CDR3 is encoded by further DNA sequences in the sample. This chain connects TRBV27 to TRBJ1-1, with unresolved D. V was trimmed by 2 bases and J by 1 base, leaving 5 bases between them. Germline V gene lookup returns CDR1 MNHEY and CDR2 SMNVEV (reference sequence). The CDR3 sequence is 13 residues long. The CDR3 DNA is TGTGCCAGCAGTTTAGGTAGGAACACTGAAGCTTTCTTT. Amino acid sequence: CASSLGRNTEAFF.

The V and J genes are TRBV5-8 and TRBJ1-2; D uncertain. The CDR3 sequence is 13 residues long. The ends were cut back, 4 bases at V and 4 bases at J, with 11 bases in the middle. Germline CDR1 SGHTS, CDR2 YDEGEE. CDR3 residues: CASSLLNSYGYTF. The DNA for the CDR3 is TGTGCCAGCAGCCTATTGAATTCCTATGGCTACACCTTC.

This clone occurred a few times. The chain uses TRBV2 and TRBJ1-2, with 7 bases matching TRBD1. From germline, CDR1 is SNHLY and CDR2 FYNNEI. J lost 5 bases, V lost 0 bases, and 12 bases had no gene match. This CDR3 comprises 17 residues. In DNA form, the CDR3 reads TGTGCCAGCAGTGAAGCGCTGGCCCAGGGGGATGAGTATGGCTACACCTTC. Translation gives CASSEALAQGDEYGYTF.

Points on this clone: Other nucleotide sequences in the sample specify the same CDR3. The rearrangement links TRBV27 to TRBJ2-7, with TRBD2 identical over 8 bases. The CDR3 runs 13 residues. Germline assignment: CDR1 MNHEY and CDR2 SMNVEV (reference sequence). Unmatched junction bases numbered 1, after V lost 6 bases and J lost 0 bases. The CDR3 DNA is TGTGCCAGCAGCCTAGCGGGCTCCTACGAGCAGTACTTC. Translated, it gives CASSLAGSYEQYF.

This clone was observed once. The rearrangement links TRBV18 to TRBJ2-1; D is uncertain. Germline V lookup: CDR1 KGHSH, CDR2 LQKENI. V was cut by 4 bases and J by 7 bases, with 14 bases left in between. CDR3 size: 14 residues. The CDR3 sequence: CASSRPGARNEQFF. CDR3 nucleotide sequence: TGTGCCAGCTCACGTCCCGGCGCTAGGAATGAGCAGTTCTTC.

The CDR3 DNA is TGTGCTAGTGGATGGGGGGAGCACACTGAAGCTTTCTTT. This sequence encodes CASGWGEHTEAFF. J is TRBJ1-1 and V is TRBV12-5, with a possible D match to TRBD1 (5 bases). The CDR3 is 13 amino acids. Trimming cost V 6 bases and J 3 bases, with 11 bases left between them. Germline CDR1 and CDR2: LGHNT and FRNRAP. Combining the CDR3 with reference TRBV12-5 and TRBJ1-1 gives the whole variable domain DARVTQTPRHKVTEMGQEVTMRCQPILGHNTVFWYRQTMMQGLELLAYFRNRAPLDDSGMPKDRFSAEMPDATLATLKIQPSEPRDSAVYFCASGWGEHTEAFFGQGTRLTVV.

The V call is TRBV6-5, the J call TRBJ1-2; 7 nucleotides match TRBD1. The CDR3 is 13 residues long. Looked up from germline, CDR1 is MNHEY and CDR2 is SVGAGI. V shed 2 bases, J shed 6 bases, and the junction held 3 bases outside the gene matches. The CDR3, as DNA: TGTGCCAGCAGTTACAGGGGGCGTAATGGCTACACCTTC. Encoded protein: CASSYRGRNGYTF.

This chain connects TRBV5-5 to TRBJ2-5; perhaps TRBD1 as D (6 bases). Germline V CDR1 and CDR2: SGHKS, YYEKEE (reference sequence). With 1 base removed from V and 4 bases from J, the gap between germline ends came to 11 bases. The CDR3 loop spans 14 amino acids. CDR3 in amino acids: CASSLPGAGETQYF. CDR3 DNA sequence: TGTGCCAGCAGCTTGCCAGGGGCAGGAGAGACCCAGTACTTC.

The V call is TRBV27, the J call TRBJ1-2; 9 bases fit TRBD1. This CDR3 comprises 14 residues. Trimming took 6 bases from V and 5 from J; bases not matched to a gene: 7. The germline V gene encodes CDR1 MNHEY and CDR2 SMNVEV (reference sequence). The CDR3 loop is CASRPGTGTYGYTF. The CDR3 DNA follows: TGTGCCAGCAGACCTGGGACAGGGACGTATGGCTACACCTTC.

The J gene is TRBJ2-7, the V gene TRBV6-1; D remains ambiguous. This CDR3 spans 13 amino acids. The V gene lost 0 bases and the J gene lost 7 bases, with 10 bases spanning the gap. Germline V gene sequence: CDR1 MNHNS, CDR2 SASEGT. The CDR3 nucleotides read TGTGCCAGCAGTGAAGCTCCGAGAGTAGAGCAGTACTTC. The encoded protein is CASSEAPRVEQYF.

The V call is TRBV5-1, the J call TRBJ2-1; D unclear. This CDR3 contains 17 residues. The V and J ends lost 0 bases and 0 bases respectively, with 13 bases between them. CDR1 and CDR2 from the germline V gene are SGHRS and YFSETQ. CDR3 sequence (DNA): TGCGCCAGCAGCTTGGTGGGTCTAGAAAGCTCCTACAATGAGCAGTTCTTC. It specifies CASSLVGLESSYNEQFF.

The gene calls are TRBV27 and TRBJ1-4, with TRBD1 matching 9 bases. Looked up from germline, CDR1 is MNHEY and CDR2 is SMNVEV (reference sequence). The CDR3 totals 14 residues. V lost 2 bases and J lost 7; bases outside the gene matches: 2. The CDR3 spells CASSLGQGREKLFF. The DNA for the CDR3 is TGTGCCAGCAGTTTAGGACAGGGGCGTGAAAAACTGTTTTTT.

The CDR3 DNA reads as TGTGCCAGCAGCCAACAAGGGGCAGAATCCTACAATGAGCAGTTCTTC. This sequence encodes CASSQQGAESYNEQFF. The chain recombines TRBV14 with TRBJ2-1; possible D gene TRBD1, 5 bases. This CDR3 comprises 16 residues. Trimming took 2 bases from V and 1 from J, leaving 12 bases between them. Germline V CDR1 and CDR2: SGHDN, FVKESK.

CDR3 DNA sequence: TGTGCCAGCACCACGACCTTGAAGCAGGACACTGAAGCTTTCTTT. Amino acid sequence: CASTTTLKQDTEAFF. The rearrangement links TRBV7-9 to TRBJ1-1, with D unresolved. This CDR3 contains 15 residues. The V end was cut by 7 bases, the J end by 3 bases, with 18 bases between. CDR1 and CDR2 from the germline V gene are SEHNR and FQNEAQ (reference sequence).

The rearrangement uses TRBV5-1 and TRBJ1-1; a possible D gene is TRBD1 (5 bases). This CDR3 spans 15 amino acids. Germline values: CDR1 SGHRS, CDR2 YFSETQ. V lost 6 bases and J lost 5, with 20 bases in between. The CDR3 is CASKAGWDFGTEAFF. For the CDR3, the DNA is TGCGCCAGCAAGGCAGGGTGGGATTTTGGAACTGAAGCTTTCTTT.

This chain links TRBV12-3 or TRBV12-4 with TRBJ1-5; D unresolved. The V end lost 3 bases, the J end lost 1 base, and 4 bases lay between the germline ends. The CDR3 spans 13 residues. The CDR3 DNA reads as TGTGCCAGCAGTTTCAGGAGCAATCAGCCCCAGCATTTT. It is translated as CASSFRSNQPQHF.

The chain combines TRBV5-4 with TRBJ1-2, with a tentative D call TRBD1 (5 bases). V was shortened by 2 bases and J by 6 bases, with 8 bases between the two germline ends. The germline gives CDR1 SGHNT, CDR2 YYREEE (reference sequence). This CDR3 contains 12 residues. Written as DNA, the CDR3 is TGTGCCAGCAGCTTAGTAGGGGATGGCTACACCTTC. This sequence encodes CASSLVGDGYTF.

The chain links TRBV5-1 to TRBJ1-1; 8 bases line up with TRBD1. Trimming removed 6 bases from V and 4 bases from J; junction bases left unmatched: 11. The germline CDR1 and CDR2 sequences are SGHRS and YFSETQ. This CDR3 has 15 residues. The CDR3 nucleotides are TGCGCCAGCACCGAATTTACAGGGGGAGGCACTGAAGCTTTCTTT. This codes for CASTEFTGGGTEAFF.

The genes are TRBV5-1 and TRBJ1-1, with 7 bases lining up with TRBD1. Germline trimming cut 6 bases from V and 6 bases from J; bases unmatched to any gene: 14. The CDR3 loop spans 15 amino acids. The germline gives CDR1 SGHRS, CDR2 YFSETQ. CDR3 sequence (DNA): TGCGCCAGCAAATATACACAGGGGACTCACTCTGAAGCTTTCTTT. This encodes CASKYTQGTHSEAFF.

The chain couples TRBV7-8 to TRBJ2-7, with 7 bases matching TRBD2. This CDR3 has 14 residues. Germline V gives CDR1 SGHVS, CDR2 FQNEAQ. V trimming: 5 bases; J trimming: 4 bases; junction bases outside the gene matches: 8. CDR3 in amino acids: CASSNWDYGYEQYF. Here the CDR3 DNA reads TGTGCCAGCAGCAACTGGGACTACGGATACGAGCAGTACTTC.

The V call is TRBV20-1, the J call TRBJ2-1; D call uncertain. The length of the CDR3 is 11 residues. The V gene lost 3 bases and the J gene lost 6 bases, with 6 bases spanning the gap. Germline V lookup: CDR1 DFQATT, CDR2 SNEGSKA (reference sequence). This chain's CDR3 is CSARVVNEQFF. The CDR3 DNA is TGCAGTGCTAGGGTAGTCAATGAGCAGTTCTTC.

This clone was detected only a few times. The chain uses TRBV19 and TRBJ1-2; D not resolved. This CDR3 has 12 amino acids. In germline, CDR1 is LNHDA, CDR2 SQIVND (reference sequence). V was pared by 5 bases and J by 7 bases, with 11 bases between. The CDR3 reads CASSPVSSGYTF. Here the CDR3 DNA reads TGTGCCAGTAGTCCCGTCTCTTCTGGCTACACCTTC.

The V gene is TRBV13, the J gene TRBJ1-1; TRBD1 matches 7 bases. CDR1 and CDR2 from the germline V gene are PRHDT and FYEKMQ (reference sequence). J gave up 0 bases and V 1 base, and 8 bases lay outside the gene matches. This CDR3 contains 17 residues. The CDR3: CASSLAPGDRMNTEAFF. The CDR3, as DNA: TGTGCCAGCAGCTTAGCTCCGGGGGACAGAATGAACACTGAAGCTTTCTTT. Full variable domain (outside the CDR3, taken from reference TRBV13 and TRBJ1-1): AAGVIQSPRHLIKEKRETATLKCYPIPRHDTVYWYQQGPGQDPQFLISFYEKMQSDKGSIPDRFSAQQFSDYHSELNMSSLELGDSALYFCASSLAPGDRMNTEAFFGQGTRLTVV.

This chain uses TRBV6-5 with TRBJ2-5; perhaps TRBD1 as D (7 bases). The CDR3 sequence is 11 residues long. V lost 5 bases and J lost 9, with 10 bases in between. Germline V gene data show CDR1 as MNHEY and CDR2 as SVGAGI. The CDR3 sequence: CASSTGEAQYF. In nucleotides, the CDR3 is TGTGCCAGCAGTACAGGGGAGGCCCAGTACTTC.

The chain recombines TRBV11-3 with TRBJ2-1; TRBD2 agrees at 9 bases. The germline V gene has CDR1 SGHNT and CDR2 YENEEA. The CDR3 has 17 amino acids. The ends lost 5 bases at V and 6 bases at J; junction bases unmatched: 14. The CDR3 loop reads CASSPRTPSGIGNEQFF. The DNA for the CDR3 is TGTGCCAGCAGCCCGCGGACACCTAGCGGGATCGGCAATGAGCAGTTCTTC.

The rearrangement uses TRBV4-1 and TRBJ2-7, with 9 bases that match TRBD1. V dropped 5 bases and J dropped 4; count of bases not matched to a gene: 6. Germline CDR1 and CDR2: MGHRA and YSYEKL. The CDR3 is made up of 14 amino acids. The CDR3 reads CASSSTGTGYEQYF. CDR3 DNA sequence: TGCGCCAGCAGCTCAACCGGGACAGGGTACGAGCAGTACTTC.

The rearrangement uses TRBV6-1 and TRBJ1-3; D uncertain. Germline CDR1 MNHNS, CDR2 SASEGT. This CDR3 is built from 16 residues. Trimming pared 1 base from V and 0 bases from J, leaving 10 bases between. The DNA of the CDR3 is TGTGCCAGCAGTGAAGGAGGCTCGTCCTCTGGAAACACCATATATTTT. Translating gives CASSEGGSSSGNTIYF.